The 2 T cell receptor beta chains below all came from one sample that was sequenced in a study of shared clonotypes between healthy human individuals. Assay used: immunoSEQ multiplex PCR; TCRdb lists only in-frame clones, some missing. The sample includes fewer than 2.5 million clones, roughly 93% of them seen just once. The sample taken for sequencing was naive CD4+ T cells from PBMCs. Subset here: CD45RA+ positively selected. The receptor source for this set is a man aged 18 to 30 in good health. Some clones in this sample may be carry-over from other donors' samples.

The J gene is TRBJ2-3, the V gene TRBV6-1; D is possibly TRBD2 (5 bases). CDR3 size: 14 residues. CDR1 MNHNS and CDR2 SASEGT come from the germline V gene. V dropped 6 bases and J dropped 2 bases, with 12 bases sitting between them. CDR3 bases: TGTGCCAGCAGGGCCAGGACTTTCACAGATACGCAGTATTTT. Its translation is CASRARTFTDTQYF.

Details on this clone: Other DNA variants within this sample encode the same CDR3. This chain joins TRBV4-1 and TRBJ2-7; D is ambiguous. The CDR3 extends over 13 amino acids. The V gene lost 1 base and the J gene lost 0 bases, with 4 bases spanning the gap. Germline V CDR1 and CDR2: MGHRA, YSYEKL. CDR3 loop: CASSQAVSYEQYF. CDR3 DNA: TGCGCCAGCAGCCAAGCTGTCTCCTACGAGCAGTACTTC.